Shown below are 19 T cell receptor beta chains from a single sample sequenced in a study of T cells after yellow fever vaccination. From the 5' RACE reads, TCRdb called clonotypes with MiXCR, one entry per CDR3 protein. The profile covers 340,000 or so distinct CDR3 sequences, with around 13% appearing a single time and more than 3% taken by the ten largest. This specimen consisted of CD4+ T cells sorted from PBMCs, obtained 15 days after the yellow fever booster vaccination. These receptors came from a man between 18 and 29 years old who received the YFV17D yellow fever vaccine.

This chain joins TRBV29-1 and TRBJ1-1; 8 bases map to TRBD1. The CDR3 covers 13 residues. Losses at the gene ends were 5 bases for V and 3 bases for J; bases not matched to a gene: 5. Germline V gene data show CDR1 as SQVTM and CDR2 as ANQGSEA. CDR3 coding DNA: TGCAGCGTTATCAGGGGGCGTGACACTGAAGCTTTCTTT. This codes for CSVIRGRDTEAFF.

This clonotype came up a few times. The CDR3 nucleotides are TGTGCCAGCAGCTCCGAAGTGCGGGGGGTTCCTCGGAATACGCAGTATTTT. This codes for CASSSEVRGVPRNTQYF. The chain carries TRBV11-2 and TRBJ2-3; TRBD2 aligns across 8 bases. CDR1 and CDR2 (germline): SGHAT, FQNNGV. V lost 4 bases, J lost 7 bases, and 16 bases stayed unmatched. This CDR3 is 17 amino acids long.

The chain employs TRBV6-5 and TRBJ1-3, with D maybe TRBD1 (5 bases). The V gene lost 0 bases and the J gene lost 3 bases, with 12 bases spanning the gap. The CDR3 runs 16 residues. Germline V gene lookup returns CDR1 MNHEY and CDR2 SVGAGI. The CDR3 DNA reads TGTGCCAGCAGTTACTCCGGGGGAGTTGGTGGAAACACCATATATTTT. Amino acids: CASSYSGGVGGNTIYF.

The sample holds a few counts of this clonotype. The CDR3 DNA sequence: TGTGCCAGCAGTGAAGCTCCGGGACAGGGTCGGAATCAGCCCCAGCATTTT. Amino acid sequence: CASSEAPGQGRNQPQHF. The chain combines TRBV6-1 with TRBJ1-5, with TRBD1 matching 9 bases. V shed 0 bases, J shed 4 bases, and the junction held 7 bases outside the gene matches. This CDR3 contains 17 residues. CDR1 and CDR2 (germline): MNHNS, SASEGT.

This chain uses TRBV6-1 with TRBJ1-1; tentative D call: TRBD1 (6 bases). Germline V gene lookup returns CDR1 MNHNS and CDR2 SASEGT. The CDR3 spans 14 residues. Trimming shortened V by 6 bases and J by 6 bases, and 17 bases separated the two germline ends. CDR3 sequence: CASRNLQGSAEAFF. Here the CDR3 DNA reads TGTGCCAGCAGGAACCTACAGGGATCGGCTGAAGCTTTCTTT.

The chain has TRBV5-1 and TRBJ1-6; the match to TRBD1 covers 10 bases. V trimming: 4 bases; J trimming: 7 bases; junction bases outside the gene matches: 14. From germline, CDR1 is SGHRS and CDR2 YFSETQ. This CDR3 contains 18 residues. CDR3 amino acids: CASSLTHSGTGVNSPLHF. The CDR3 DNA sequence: TGCGCCAGCAGCCTCACTCATTCCGGGACAGGGGTAAATTCACCCCTCCACTTT.

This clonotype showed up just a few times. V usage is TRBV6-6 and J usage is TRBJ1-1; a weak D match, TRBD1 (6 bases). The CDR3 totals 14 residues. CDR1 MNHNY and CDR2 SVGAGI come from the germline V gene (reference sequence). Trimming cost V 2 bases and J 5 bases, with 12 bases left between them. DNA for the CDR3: TGTGCCAGCAGTTACACGGAGGGGGTAACTGAAGCTTTCTTT. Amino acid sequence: CASSYTEGVTEAFF.

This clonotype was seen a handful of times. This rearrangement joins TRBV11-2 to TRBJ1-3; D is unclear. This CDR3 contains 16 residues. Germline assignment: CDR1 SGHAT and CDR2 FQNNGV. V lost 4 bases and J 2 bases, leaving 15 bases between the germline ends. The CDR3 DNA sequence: TGTGCCAGCAGCTCCCTGGGCCGAGGGACTGGAAACACCATATATTTT. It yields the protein CASSSLGRGTGNTIYF.

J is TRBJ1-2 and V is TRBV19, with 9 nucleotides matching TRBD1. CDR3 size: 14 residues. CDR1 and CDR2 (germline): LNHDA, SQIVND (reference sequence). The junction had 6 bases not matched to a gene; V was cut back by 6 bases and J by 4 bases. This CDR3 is CASRLTQGAYGYTF. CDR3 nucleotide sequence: TGTGCCAGTAGGCTTACACAGGGGGCCTATGGCTACACCTTC.

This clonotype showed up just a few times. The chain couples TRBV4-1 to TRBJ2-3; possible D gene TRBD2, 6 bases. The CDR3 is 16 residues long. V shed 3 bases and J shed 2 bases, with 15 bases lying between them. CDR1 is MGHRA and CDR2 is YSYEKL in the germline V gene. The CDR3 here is CASSHYGSTFTDTQYF. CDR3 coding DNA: TGCGCCAGCAGCCACTACGGGAGTACGTTCACAGATACGCAGTATTTT.

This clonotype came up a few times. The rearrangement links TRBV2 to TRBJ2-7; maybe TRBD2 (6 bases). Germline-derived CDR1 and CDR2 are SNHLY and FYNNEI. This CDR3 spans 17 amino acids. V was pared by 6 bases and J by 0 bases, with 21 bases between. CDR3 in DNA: TGTGCCAGCAGGGCACCTGAAGGCGGGGAGAGCTCCTACGAGCAGTACTTC. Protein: CASRAPEGGESSYEQYF. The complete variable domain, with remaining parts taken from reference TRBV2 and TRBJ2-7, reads EPEVTQTPSHQVTQMGQEVILRCVPISNHLYFYWYRQILGQKVEFLVSFYNNEISEKSEIFDDQFSVERPDGSNFTLKIRSTKLEDSAMYFCASRAPEGGESSYEQYFGPGTRLTVT.

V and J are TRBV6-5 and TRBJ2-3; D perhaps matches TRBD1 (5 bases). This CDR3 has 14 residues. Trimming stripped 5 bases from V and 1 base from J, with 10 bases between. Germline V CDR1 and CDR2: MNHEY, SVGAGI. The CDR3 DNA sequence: TGTGCCAGCAGTCGAGACAGCCGCACAGATACGCAGTATTTT. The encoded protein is CASSRDSRTDTQYF.

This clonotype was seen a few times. The CDR3 coding sequence is TGCGCCAGCAGCTTGTTGAGTAGCGGGGGGTCCTACAATGAGCAGTTCTTC. Translation gives CASSLLSSGGSYNEQFF. The V and J genes are TRBV5-1 and TRBJ2-1; TRBD2 aligns across 10 bases. The junction had 5 bases not matched to a gene; V was cut back by 1 base and J by 1 base. The CDR3 is made up of 17 amino acids. Germline V gene data show CDR1 as SGHRS and CDR2 as YFSETQ.

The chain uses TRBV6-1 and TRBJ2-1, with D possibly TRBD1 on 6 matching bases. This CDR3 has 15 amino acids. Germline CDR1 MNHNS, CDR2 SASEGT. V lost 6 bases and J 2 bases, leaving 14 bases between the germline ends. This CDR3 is CASSEQGRPYNEQFF. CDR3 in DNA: TGTGCCAGCAGCGAACAGGGTCGCCCCTACAATGAGCAGTTCTTC.

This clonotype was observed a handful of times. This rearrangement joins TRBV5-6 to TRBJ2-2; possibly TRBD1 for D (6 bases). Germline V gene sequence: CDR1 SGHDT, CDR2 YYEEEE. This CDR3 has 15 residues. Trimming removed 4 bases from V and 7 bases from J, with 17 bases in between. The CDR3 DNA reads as TGTGCCAGCAGCCCGACTTGGCCAGGGGTCGGGGAGCTGTTTTTT. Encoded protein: CASSPTWPGVGELFF.

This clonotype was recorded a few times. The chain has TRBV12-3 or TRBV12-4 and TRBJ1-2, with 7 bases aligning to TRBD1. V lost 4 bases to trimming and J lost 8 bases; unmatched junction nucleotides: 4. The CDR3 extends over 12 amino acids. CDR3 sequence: CASSSGGPGYTF. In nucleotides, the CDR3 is TGTGCCAGCAGTTCAGGGGGGCCGGGCTACACCTTC.

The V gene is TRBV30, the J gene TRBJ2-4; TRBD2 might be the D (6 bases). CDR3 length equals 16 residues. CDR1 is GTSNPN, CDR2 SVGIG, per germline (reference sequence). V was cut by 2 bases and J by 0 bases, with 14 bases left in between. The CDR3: CAWSWRGLLAKNIQYF. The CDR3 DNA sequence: TGTGCCTGGAGTTGGAGGGGATTACTAGCCAAAAACATTCAGTACTTC.

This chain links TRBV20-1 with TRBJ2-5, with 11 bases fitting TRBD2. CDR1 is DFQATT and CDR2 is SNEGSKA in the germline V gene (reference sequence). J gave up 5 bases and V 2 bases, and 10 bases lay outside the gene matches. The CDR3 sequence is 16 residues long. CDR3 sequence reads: CSARSFSGGGSETQYF. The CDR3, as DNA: TGCAGTGCTAGATCCTTTAGCGGGGGGGGTAGTGAGACCCAGTACTTC.

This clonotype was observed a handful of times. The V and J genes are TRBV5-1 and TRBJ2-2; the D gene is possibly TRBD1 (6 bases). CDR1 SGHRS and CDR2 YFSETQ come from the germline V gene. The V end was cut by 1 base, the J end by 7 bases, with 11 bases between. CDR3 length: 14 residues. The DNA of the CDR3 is TGCGCCAGCAGCTTGCAGGGGTACATCGGGGAGCTGTTTTTT. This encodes CASSLQGYIGELFF.